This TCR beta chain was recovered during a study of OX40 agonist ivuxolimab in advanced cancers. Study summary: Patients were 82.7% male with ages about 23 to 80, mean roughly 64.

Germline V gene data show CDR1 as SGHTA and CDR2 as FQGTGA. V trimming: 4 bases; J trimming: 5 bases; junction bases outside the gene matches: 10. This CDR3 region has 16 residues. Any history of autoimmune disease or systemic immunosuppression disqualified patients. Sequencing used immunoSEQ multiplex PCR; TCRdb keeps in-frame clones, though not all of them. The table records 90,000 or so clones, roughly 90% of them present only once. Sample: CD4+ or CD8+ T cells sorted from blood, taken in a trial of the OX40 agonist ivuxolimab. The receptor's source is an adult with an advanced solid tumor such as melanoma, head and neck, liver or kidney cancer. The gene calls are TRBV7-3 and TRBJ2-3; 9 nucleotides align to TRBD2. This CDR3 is CASSSYPSGKGDTQYF. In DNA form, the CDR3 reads TGTGCCAGCAGCTCATACCCTAGCGGGAAGGGAGATACGCAGTATTTT.